This T cell receptor (beta chain) was retrieved from a study of graft-versus-host responses after intestinal transplantation (dated by TCRdb to about 2021). As for the study more broadly: Recipients received multivisceral, liver-intestinal, or isolated intestinal transplants. All recipients received anti-thymocyte globulin induction followed by maintenance tacrolimus and steroids for around 3 years. Graft-versus-host and host-versus-graft alloreactive T cell clones were tracked in the graft, circulation and bone marrow after intestinal transplantation using bulk TCR-beta CDR3 sequencing. To identify alloreactive clones, pre-transplant mixed lymphocyte reaction products were sequenced and then compared with unstimulated pre-transplant donor and recipient T cells. A cohort of about 25 intestinal transplant recipients, including one retransplant, was enrolled, and a few patients lacking pretransplant specimens were excluded. Donor T cell macrochimerism was defined as a peak of at least 4% donor T cells among recipient peripheral blood mononuclear cells. Instead of going to the commercial service, samples from a few later patients were sequenced in-house on an Illumina MiSeq and processed with MiXCR.

What this sample's time point label stands for: cells obtained before transplantation from donor or recipient. CD3+CD4+ and CD3+CD8+ populations were FACS-sorted from unstimulated pre-transplant donor and recipient cells taken from spleen or lymph nodes. Of note for this clone: There is no known antigen for this receptor. Per-base quality was not reported, and no clone a single base away is much larger than it.

The junction shows trimming of 7 bases on V and 0 bases on J, plus 12 bases between the germline ends. The germline V gene encodes CDR1 MNHNY and CDR2 SVGAGI (reference sequence). Including cysteine and phenylalanine, the CDR3 has 14 amino acids. Of all the DNA, just the CDR3 is kept, 42 bases in frame from base 1. Broader findings and caveats from the paper: GvH clones turned up in recipient bone marrow, with some appearing earlier in ileal mucosa or blood, a pattern consistent with an intestinal mucosal origin. High GvH to HvG T cell clonal ratios were observed in the allografts of patients with donor T cell macrochimerism. Conclusions were limited by the relatively low number and heterogeneity of intestinal transplant patients. Peak levels of circulating GvH clones were associated with declines in HvG clones early after transplant.

Library preparation used the immunoSEQ multiplex PCR assay. For most patients, genomic DNA was isolated with the Qiagen DNeasy Blood and Tissue Kit and sent frozen to Adaptive Biotechnologies for TCR sequencing. Adaptive Biotechnologies carried out high-throughput TCR-beta CDR3 sequencing of genomic DNA for most patients. The study's processing was this. TCR sequencing data were retrieved from Adaptive's ImmunoSEQ software for 15 to 20 patients, whereas three other patients were processed with MiXCR and VDJtools. To correct CD4 versus CD8 sorting errors, sequences present in both subsets at a frequency ratio below 5:1 were removed. Because the origin of CDR3 nucleotide sequences shared between donor and recipient could not be assigned, those sequences were removed. Alloreactive clones required at least 2-fold expansion over unstimulated cells and minimum CFSE-low frequency of 0.002% (template counts) or 0.001% (read counts). A clone was considered mappable if detected in the sequenced pre-transplant spleen, lymph node, or MLR CFSE-low populations of the donor or recipient. The cumulative frequency of alloreactive clones was calculated as a percentage of all sequences, weighted by copy number. TCRdb obtained this table from immuneACCESS and retained in-frame rearrangements with V and J assigned. These tables miss some clones; where compared with another copy, unresolved V genes account for less than half of the shortfall, and the remainder is unexplained. The V and J calls and the clone size are those of that table, but D and trimming were determined from the DNA. Across this sample there are tens of thousands of clones, with around 90% seen only once. Of the sample, about 0.3% falls within the top ten clones.

The chain joins TRBV6-6 to TRBJ1-2, with a weak D call of TRBD1 (6 bases match). The source is a human donor who received an intestinal transplant. Sequencing was performed on unstimulated CD4+ T cells sorted from spleen or lymph node cells, taken before intestinal transplant. The base sequence is TGTGCCAGCAATAGCGGACAGACTAACTATGGCTACACCTTC. Its protein reads: CASNSGQTNYGYTF.